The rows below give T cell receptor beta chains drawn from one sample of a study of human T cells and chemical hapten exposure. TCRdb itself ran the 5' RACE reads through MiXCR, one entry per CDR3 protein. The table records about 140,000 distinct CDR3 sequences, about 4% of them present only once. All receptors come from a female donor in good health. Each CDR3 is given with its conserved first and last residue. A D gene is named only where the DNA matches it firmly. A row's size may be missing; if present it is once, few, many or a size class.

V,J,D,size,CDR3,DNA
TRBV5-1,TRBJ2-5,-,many,CASSSGGTEQETQYF,TGCGCCAGCAGCTCTGGAGGGACTGAACAAGAGACCCAGTACTTC
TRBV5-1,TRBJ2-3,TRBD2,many,CASSGGGGTDTQYF,TGCGCCAGCAGCGGCGGGGGAGGCACAGATACGCAGTATTTT
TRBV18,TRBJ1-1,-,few,CASSPTGGRNTEAFF,TGTGCCAGCTCACCAACGGGAGGTAGGAACACTGAAGCTTTCTTT
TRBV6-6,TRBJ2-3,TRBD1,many,CASSPNRGSTDTQYF,TGTGCCAGCAGCCCGAACAGGGGAAGCACAGATACGCAGTATTTT
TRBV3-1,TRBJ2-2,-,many,CASSQDGQGRPGELFF,TGTGCCAGCAGCCAAGATGGCCAGGGGAGGCCCGGGGAGCTGTTTTTT
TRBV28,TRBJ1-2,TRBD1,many,CASSSGQGAKGYGYTF,TGTGCCAGCAGTTCTGGACAGGGGGCCAAGGGGTATGGCTACACCTTC
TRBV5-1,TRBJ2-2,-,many,CASSFLPTGELFF,TGCGCCAGCAGCTTTTTGCCCACCGGGGAGCTGTTTTTT
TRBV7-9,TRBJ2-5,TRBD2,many,CASSLVRGGSETQNF,TGTGCCAGCAGCTTAGTACGGGGGGGCAGCGAGACCCAGAACTTC
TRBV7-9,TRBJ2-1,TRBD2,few,CASSSPTSGGHNEQFF,TGTGCCAGCAGCTCCCCCACTAGCGGGGGTCACAATGAGCAGTTCTTC
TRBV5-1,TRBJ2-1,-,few,CASSPNPLGQNNEQFF,TGCGCCAGCAGCCCCAACCCCTTGGGGCAAAACAATGAGCAGTTCTTC
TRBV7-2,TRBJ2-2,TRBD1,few,CASRSGGAGELFF,TGTGCCAGCAGATCAGGGGGCGCCGGGGAGCTGTTTTTT
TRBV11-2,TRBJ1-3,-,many,CASSLMSSGLYF,TGTGCCAGCAGCTTAATGAGTTCGGGACTATATTTT
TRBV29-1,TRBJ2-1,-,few,CSGRVLTSFRGHEQFF,TGCAGCGGACGAGTACTGACCAGCTTTCGGGGCCATGAGCAGTTCTTC
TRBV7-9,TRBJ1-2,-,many,CASSSPGLGNGYTF,TGTGCCAGCAGCTCCCCAGGACTAGGGAATGGCTACACCTTC
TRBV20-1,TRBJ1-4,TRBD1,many,CSAQGTGLEEKLFF,TGCAGTGCTCAGGGGACAGGCTTGGAGGAAAAACTGTTTTTT
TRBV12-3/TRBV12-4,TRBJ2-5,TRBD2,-,CASSLGPRGGQETQYF,TGTGCCAGCAGTTTAGGGCCCCGGGGGGGCCAAGAGACCCAGTACTTC
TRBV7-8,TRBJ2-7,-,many,CASSSGGRSPSYEQYF,TGTGCCAGCAGCTCAGGCGGACGGTCCCCTTCCTACGAGCAGTACTTC
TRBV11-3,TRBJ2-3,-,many,CASSLGLDADTQYF,TGTGCCAGCAGCTTGGGGCTAGATGCAGATACGCAGTATTTT
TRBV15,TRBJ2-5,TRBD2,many,CATSGRLAGSTETQYF,TGTGCCACCAGCGGTAGACTAGCGGGGTCAACAGAGACCCAGTACTTC
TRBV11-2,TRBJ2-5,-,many,CASRGGGEETQYF,TGTGCCAGCAGAGGTGGAGGGGAAGAGACCCAGTACTTC
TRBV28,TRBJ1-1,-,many,CASSEGTEAFF,TGTGCCAGCAGCGAGGGGACTGAAGCTTTCTTT
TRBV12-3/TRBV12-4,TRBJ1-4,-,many,CASTGRGTNEKLFF,TGTGCCAGCACTGGCCGGGGAACTAATGAAAAACTGTTTTTT
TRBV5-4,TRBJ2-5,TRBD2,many,CASSPYLAGGETQYF,TGTGCCAGCAGCCCGTATCTAGCGGGGGGGGAGACCCAGTACTTC
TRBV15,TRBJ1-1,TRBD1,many,CATSRAGEGATEAFF,TGTGCCACCAGCAGAGCCGGGGAGGGGGCCACTGAAGCTTTCTTT
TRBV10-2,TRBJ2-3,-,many,CASGTLPDTQYF,TGCGCCAGCGGAACCTTGCCGGATACGCAGTATTTT
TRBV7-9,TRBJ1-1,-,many,CASSLGFRARGDAEAFF,TGTGCCAGCAGCTTAGGTTTTAGGGCACGAGGGGACGCTGAAGCTTTCTTT
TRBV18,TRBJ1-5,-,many,CASSPDGQPQHF,TGTGCCAGCTCACCAGACGGGCAGCCCCAGCATTTT
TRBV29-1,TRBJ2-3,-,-,CSSQGGRGTDTQYF,TGCAGCTCCCAGGGAGGTAGGGGCACAGATACGCAGTATTTT
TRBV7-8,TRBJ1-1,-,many,CASSLARQLNTEAFF,TGTGCCAGCAGCTTAGCCCGACAGTTGAACACTGAAGCTTTCTTT
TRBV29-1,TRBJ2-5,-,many,CSVGGGEFFEETQYF,TGCAGCGTTGGTGGCGGGGAATTCTTTGAAGAGACCCAGTACTTC
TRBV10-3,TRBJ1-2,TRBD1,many,CAISEPGSRDREARGYGYTF,TGTGCCATCAGTGAGCCAGGATCCCGGGACAGGGAAGCCCGAGGCTATGGCTACACCTTC
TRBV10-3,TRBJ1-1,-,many,CAISVSQGEAFF,TGTGCCATCAGTGTCAGTCAGGGTGAAGCTTTCTTT
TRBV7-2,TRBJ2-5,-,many,CASTPLGGGPETQYF,TGTGCCAGCACCCCCCTGGGGGGGGGGCCGGAGACCCAGTACTTC
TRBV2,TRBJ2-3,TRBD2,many,CASSGPPLSGAADTQYF,TGTGCCAGCAGTGGCCCCCCTCTTAGCGGGGCTGCAGATACGCAGTATTTT
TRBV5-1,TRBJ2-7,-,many,CASSYRAGDEQYF,TGCGCCAGCAGCTACAGGGCCGGGGACGAGCAGTACTTC
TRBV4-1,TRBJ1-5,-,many,CASSQGSFSQGTNQPQHF,TGCGCCAGCAGCCAAGGCTCCTTTTCGCAGGGCACAAACCAGCCCCAGCATTTT
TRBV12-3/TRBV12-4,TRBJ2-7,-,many,CASSLMGQTSYEQYF,TGTGCCAGCAGTCTTATGGGGCAGACTTCCTACGAGCAGTACTTC
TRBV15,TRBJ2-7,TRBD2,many,CATSRVPRGAYEQYF,TGTGCCACCAGCAGAGTACCGCGGGGGGCCTACGAGCAGTACTTC
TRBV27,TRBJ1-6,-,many,CASSPMTPFTYNSPLHF,TGTGCCAGCAGTCCCATGACGCCGTTTACCTATAATTCACCCCTCCACTTT
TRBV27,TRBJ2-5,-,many,CASSLGAAGALKETQYF,TGTGCCAGCAGTCTTGGGGCTGCAGGGGCGCTAAAAGAGACCCAGTACTTC
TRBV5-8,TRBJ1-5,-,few,CASSLEAGNQPQHF,TGTGCCAGCAGCTTGGAGGCAGGGAATCAGCCCCAGCATTTT
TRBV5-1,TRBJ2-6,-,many,CASSLTLSGANVLTF,TGCGCCAGCAGCTTGACACTTTCTGGGGCCAACGTCCTGACTTTC
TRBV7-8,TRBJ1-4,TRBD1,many,CASSPRTGPTNEKLFF,TGTGCCAGCAGCCCCCGGACAGGGCCAACTAATGAAAAACTGTTTTTT
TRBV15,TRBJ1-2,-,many,CATSALTAQPSYGYTF,TGTGCCACCAGCGCCCTGACAGCCCAGCCTTCCTATGGCTACACCTTC
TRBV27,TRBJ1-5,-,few,CASSLGPRFWPQHF,TGTGCCAGCAGTCTGGGGCCGCGTTTTTGGCCCCAGCATTTT
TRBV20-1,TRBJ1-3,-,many,CSATGGVTGNTIYF,TGCAGTGCGACAGGAGGGGTTACTGGAAACACCATATATTTT
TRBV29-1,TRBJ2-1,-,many,CSVENEHTYNEQFF,TGCAGCGTTGAAAATGAGCATACTTACAATGAGCAGTTCTTC
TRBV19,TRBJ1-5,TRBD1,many,CASSSRDRGPQPQHF,TGTGCCAGTAGTTCTCGGGACAGGGGGCCTCAGCCCCAGCATTTT
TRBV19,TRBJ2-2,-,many,CASRPGASTGELFF,TGTGCCAGTAGACCGGGGGCGAGCACCGGGGAGCTGTTTTTT
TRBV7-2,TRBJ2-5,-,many,CASSLPGWKETQYF,TGTGCCAGCAGCTTACCGGGATGGAAAGAGACCCAGTACTTC
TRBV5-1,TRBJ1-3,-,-,CASSLEAGAGNTIYF,TGCGCCAGCAGCTTGGAAGCAGGGGCTGGAAACACCATATATTTT
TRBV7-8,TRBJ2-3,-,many,CASTRWGVDTQYF,TGTGCCAGCACCCGATGGGGGGTAGATACGCAGTATTTT
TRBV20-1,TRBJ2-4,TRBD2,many,CSASASSGNIQYF,TGCAGTGCTAGTGCGTCTAGCGGAAACATTCAGTACTTC
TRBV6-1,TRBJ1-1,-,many,CATVEWVGNTEAFF,TGTGCCACCGTTGAGTGGGTTGGGAACACTGAAGCTTTCTTT
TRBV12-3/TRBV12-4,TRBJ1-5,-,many,CASTVTGWAFDNQPQHF,TGTGCCAGCACGGTGACAGGCTGGGCGTTTGACAATCAGCCCCAGCATTTT
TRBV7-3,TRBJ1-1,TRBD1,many,CASSRDRVRSTEAFF,TGTGCCAGCAGCCGGGACAGGGTAAGGTCTACTGAAGCTTTCTTT
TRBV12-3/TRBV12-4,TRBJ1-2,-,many,CASSPQENYGYTF,TGTGCCAGCAGTCCACAGGAAAACTATGGCTACACCTTC
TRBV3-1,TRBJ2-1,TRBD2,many,CASSQEGGGGYNEQFF,TGTGCCAGCAGCCAAGAGGGCGGGGGGGGCTACAATGAGCAGTTCTTC
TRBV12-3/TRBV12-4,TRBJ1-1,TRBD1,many,CASSLTTGGEAFF,TGTGCCAGCAGTCTGACGACAGGGGGAGAAGCTTTCTTT
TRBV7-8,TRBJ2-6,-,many,CASSLEAGSGANVLTF,TGTGCCAGCAGCTTAGAGGCCGGGTCTGGGGCCAACGTCCTGACTTTC